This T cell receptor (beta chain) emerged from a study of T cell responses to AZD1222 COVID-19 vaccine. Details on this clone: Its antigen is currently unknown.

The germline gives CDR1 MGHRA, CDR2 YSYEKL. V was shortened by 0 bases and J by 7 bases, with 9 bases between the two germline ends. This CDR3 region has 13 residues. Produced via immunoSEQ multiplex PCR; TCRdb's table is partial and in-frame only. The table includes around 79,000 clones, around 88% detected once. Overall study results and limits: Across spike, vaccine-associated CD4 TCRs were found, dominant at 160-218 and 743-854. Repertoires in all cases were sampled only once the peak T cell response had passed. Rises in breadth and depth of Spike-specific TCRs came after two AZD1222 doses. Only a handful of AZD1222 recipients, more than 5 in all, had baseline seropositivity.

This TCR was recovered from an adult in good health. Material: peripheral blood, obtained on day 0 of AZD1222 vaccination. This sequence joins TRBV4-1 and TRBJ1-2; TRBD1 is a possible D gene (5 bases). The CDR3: CASSQERQSGYTF. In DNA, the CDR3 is TGCGCCAGCAGCCAAGAGAGACAGAGTGGCTACACCTTC.